Sequencing of this T cell receptor beta chain was carried out in a study of CD8+ T cells in alopecia areata. cDNA serving as the sequencing template came from extracted, reverse transcribed RNA. Produced via immunoSEQ multiplex PCR; TCRdb's table is partial and in-frame only. The top ten clones hold around 25% of a sample with approximately 98,000 clones, 58% of them seen once. The clonotype originates from a human donor with alopecia areata. Input material: NKG2D-low CD8+ T cells sorted from blood.

CDR3 nucleotide sequence: TGTGCCAGCAGTCCCCTCTCAGCCAAAAACATTCAGTACTTC. Translation gives CASSPLSAKNIQYF. The V and J genes are TRBV27 and TRBJ2-4; D not certain. Germline loops: CDR1 MNHEY, CDR2 SMNVEV (reference sequence). Between the trimmed V and J ends, which lost 5 bases and 0 bases, there was a span of 8 bases. The CDR3 sequence is 14 residues long.